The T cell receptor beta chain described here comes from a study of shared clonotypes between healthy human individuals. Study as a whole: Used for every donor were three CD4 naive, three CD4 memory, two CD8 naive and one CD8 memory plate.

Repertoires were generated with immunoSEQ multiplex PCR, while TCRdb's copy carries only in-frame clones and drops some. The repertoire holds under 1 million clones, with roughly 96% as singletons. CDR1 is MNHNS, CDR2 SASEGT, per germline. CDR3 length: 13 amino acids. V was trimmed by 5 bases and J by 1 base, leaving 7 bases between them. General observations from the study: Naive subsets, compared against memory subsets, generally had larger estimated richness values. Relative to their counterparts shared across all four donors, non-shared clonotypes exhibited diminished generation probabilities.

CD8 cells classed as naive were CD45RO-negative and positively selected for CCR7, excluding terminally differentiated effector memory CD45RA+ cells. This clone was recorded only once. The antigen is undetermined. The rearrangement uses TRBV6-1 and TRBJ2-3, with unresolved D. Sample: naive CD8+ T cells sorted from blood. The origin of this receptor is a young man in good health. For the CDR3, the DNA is TGTGCCAGCAGTTGGGGTGGCACAGATACGCAGTATTTT. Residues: CASSWGGTDTQYF.